These 27 T cell receptor beta chains share one sample of origin, sequenced in a study of blood T cell repertoires in COVID-19. Sequencing was performed with immunoSEQ multiplex PCR; in TCRdb, only in-frame clones are kept and a portion is missing. The top ten clones hold 25% of a sample with 60,000 or so clones, roughly 80% of them seen once. The sequenced material came from peripheral blood. Receptor source: a human donor in a cohort sampled during active COVID-19.

In this sample, this clone turned up many times. Here the CDR3 reads CASSSYTTRGETQYF. The CDR3 DNA reads as TGTGCCAGCAGTTCGTACACAACCCGGGGAGAGACCCAGTACTTC. This chain uses TRBV2 with TRBJ2-5; TRBD2 is a possible D gene (5 bases). The V gene lost 5 bases and the J gene lost 4 bases, with 17 bases spanning the gap. The CDR3 consists of 15 residues. Germline assignment: CDR1 SNHLY and CDR2 FYNNEI. The entire variable domain, with the rest obtained from reference TRBV2 and TRBJ2-5, is as follows: EPEVTQTPSHQVTQMGQEVILRCVPISNHLYFYWYRQILGQKVEFLVSFYNNEISEKSEIFDDQFSVERPDGSNFTLKIRSTKLEDSAMYFCASSSYTTRGETQYFGPGTRLLVL.

The rearrangement links TRBV2 to TRBJ2-2; D uncertain. V lost 1 base to trimming and J lost 4 bases, with 10 bases between them. CDR3 length: 15 residues. The V gene's germline CDR1 is SNHLY and CDR2 FYNNEI. The CDR3 DNA reads as TGTGCCAGCAGTGAAGTAGGAGTGGGCACCGGGGAGCTGTTTTTT. It is translated as CASSEVGVGTGELFF.

This clone was seen just once. The gene calls are TRBV5-1 and TRBJ2-1; TRBD1 is a possible D gene (7 bases). The V end lost 2 bases, the J end lost 6 bases, and 18 bases lay between the germline ends. The CDR3 has 16 residues. Germline V gene data show CDR1 as SGHRS and CDR2 as YFSETQ. The CDR3 DNA sequence: TGCGCCAGCAGCTTCGGTCTGTTGCGGGACAGCAATGAGCAGTTCTTC. The encoded protein is CASSFGLLRDSNEQFF. Using reference TRBV5-1 and TRBJ2-1 for the parts outside the CDR3, the full variable domain is KAGVTQTPRYLIKTRGQQVTLSCSPISGHRSVSWYQQTPGQGLQFLFEYFSETQRNKGNFPGRFSGRQFSNSRSEMNVSTLELGDSALYLCASSFGLLRDSNEQFFGPGTRLTVL.

This sequence joins TRBV6-4 and TRBJ2-3; D may be TRBD1 (6 bases). Germline lookup yields CDR1 MRHNA and CDR2 SNTAGT. Trimming cost V 6 bases and J 2 bases, with 12 bases left between them. The CDR3 length is 14 residues. CDR3 DNA: TGTGCCAGCAGCCAGGGGTATAACACAGATACGCAGTATTTT. Encoded protein: CASSQGYNTDTQYF.

V gene TRBV9 combines with J gene TRBJ1-6; no reliable D call. The CDR3 spans 14 residues. Germline CDR1 SGDLS, CDR2 YYNGEE. Trimming removed 0 bases from V and 8 bases from J, with 9 bases in between. CDR3 nucleotides: TGTGCCAGCAGCGTAGGGCCGGAGGATTCACCCCTCCACTTT. Residues: CASSVGPEDSPLHF.

V is TRBV5-1 and J is TRBJ2-3, with 7 bases that match TRBD2. Germline assignment: CDR1 SGHRS and CDR2 YFSETQ. The CDR3 length is 14 residues. V gave up 2 bases and J gave up 4 bases; unmatched junction bases: 4. The CDR3 region has the DNA TGCGCCAGCAGCTTTGGCGGGGGTTCAGATACGCAGTATTTT. Protein sequence: CASSFGGGSDTQYF.

CDR3 region: CATSDARTGGYNEQFF. As DNA, the CDR3 is TGTGCCACCAGTGATGCTAGGACAGGGGGCTACAATGAGCAGTTCTTC. This chain joins TRBV24-1 and TRBJ2-1, with 10 positions matching TRBD1. V was pared by 3 bases and J by 3 bases, with 4 bases of the junction left unmatched. Germline CDR1 is KGHDR and CDR2 is SFDVKD. There are 16 residues in the CDR3.

Here the CDR3 DNA reads TGTGCCAGCTCACAAAATACAGGGGAGAACACTGAAGCTTTCTTT. This sequence encodes CASSQNTGENTEAFF. The chain uses TRBV18 and TRBJ1-1; 7 bases are a match to TRBD1. There are 15 residues in the CDR3. Per germline, CDR1 KGHSH and CDR2 LQKENI. V lost 4 bases to trimming and J lost 1 base; unmatched junction nucleotides: 6.

The chain links TRBV5-1 to TRBJ1-2, with D possibly matching TRBD1 (5 bases). V was shortened by 1 base and J by 7 bases, with 14 bases between the two germline ends. This CDR3 is built from 14 residues. Germline loops: CDR1 SGHRS, CDR2 YFSETQ. The CDR3 loop is CASSLSRAQGGYTF. Here the CDR3 DNA reads TGCGCCAGCAGCTTGTCCAGGGCTCAAGGTGGCTACACCTTC.

The V gene is TRBV19, the J gene TRBJ1-6, with D perhaps matching TRBD1 (6 bases). From germline, CDR1 is LNHDA and CDR2 SQIVND (reference sequence). This CDR3 is built from 12 residues. V shed 5 bases and J shed 8 bases, with 7 bases lying between them. The CDR3 nucleotides read TGTGCCAGTAGTTACAGGGATTCACCCCTCCACTTT. Translated, it gives CASSYRDSPLHF.

The chain combines TRBV12-5 with TRBJ2-2; D is possibly TRBD2 (7 bases). This CDR3 is built from 14 residues. V was shortened by 3 bases and J by 4 bases, with 9 bases between the two germline ends. Germline assignment: CDR1 LGHNT and CDR2 FRNRAP. The CDR3 region has the DNA TGTGCTAGTGGTTTCGGGGGGCCCACCGGGGAGCTGTTTTTT. Residues: CASGFGGPTGELFF.

The rearrangement joins TRBV30 to TRBJ2-2, with 7 bases fitting TRBD2. V dropped 2 bases and J dropped 6; count of bases not matched to a gene: 6. Germline V CDR1 and CDR2: GTSNPN, SVGIG (reference sequence). This CDR3 spans 14 amino acids. The CDR3 DNA sequence: TGTGCCTGGAGTAGACAGAGCGGGGCCGGGGAGCTGTTTTTT. It specifies CAWSRQSGAGELFF.

This CDR3 is CSASDRSGQPQHF. In nucleotides, the CDR3 is TGCAGTGCTAGTGACAGATCCGGGCAGCCCCAGCATTTT. V and J are TRBV20-1 and TRBJ1-5, with D tentatively TRBD1 (5 bases). Trimming shortened V by 3 bases and J by 7 bases, and 13 bases separated the two germline ends. Germline assignment: CDR1 DFQATT and CDR2 SNEGSKA (reference sequence). The CDR3 has 13 residues.

This clone has a single count. The genes are TRBV5-1 and TRBJ1-3, with D unresolved. The V gene lost 4 bases and the J gene lost 1 base, with 12 bases spanning the gap. CDR1 is SGHRS and CDR2 is YFSETQ in the germline V gene. The length of the CDR3 is 15 residues. DNA of the CDR3: TGCGCCAGCAGCCCCGGGGTGCGGTCTGGAAACACCATATATTTT. Its translation is CASSPGVRSGNTIYF.

This chain connects TRBV5-1 to TRBJ2-3, with TRBD1 identical over 7 bases. The germline CDR1 and CDR2 sequences are SGHRS and YFSETQ. There are 15 residues in the CDR3. V gave up 5 bases and J gave up 2 bases; unmatched junction bases: 8. This chain's CDR3 is CASRYRGGLTDTQYF. The CDR3 DNA reads TGCGCCAGCAGGTACAGGGGCGGCCTCACAGATACGCAGTATTTT.

The count of this clone is one. The chain combines TRBV3-1 (or the pseudogene TRBV3-2) with TRBJ2-1, with 9 bases aligning to TRBD2. The CDR3 has 19 amino acids. Trimming at V came to 4 bases and at J to 0 bases, leaving 13 bases not matched to a gene. Germline values: CDR1 LGHDT, CDR2 YNNKEL (reference sequence). The CDR3 sequence: CASSPRSSGVLSSYNEQFF. DNA for the CDR3: TGTGCCAGCAGCCCCCGTTCTAGCGGGGTATTAAGCTCCTACAATGAGCAGTTCTTC.

The rearrangement joins TRBV2 to TRBJ2-7; TRBD2 agrees at 8 bases. The CDR3 spans 17 residues. Germline V gives CDR1 SNHLY, CDR2 FYNNEI. Trimming removed 2 bases from V and 6 bases from J; junction bases left unmatched: 15. CDR3 DNA: TGTGCCAGCAGTGAACAGGGTCGCGGGAGCGGGGGCCGCGAGCAGTACTTC. It codes for CASSEQGRGSGGREQYF.

The chain employs TRBV4-1 and TRBJ2-7; D is perhaps TRBD1 (6 bases). Germline CDR1 MGHRA, CDR2 YSYEKL. Deletions cut 8 bases from V and 4 bases from J, with 21 bases between. The CDR3 spans 15 residues. The CDR3 nucleotides read TGCGCCAGCCGCGAAGTTTGGGACAAGAGGTACGAGCAGTACTTC. Translation gives CASREVWDKRYEQYF.

This clone turned up a few times. This chain connects TRBV9 to TRBJ1-1; possibly TRBD1 for D (5 bases). The CDR3 runs 14 residues. Trimming shortened V by 1 base and J by 1 base, and 8 bases separated the two germline ends. CDR1 is SGDLS, CDR2 YYNGEE, per germline. The CDR3 region has the DNA TGTGCCAGCAGCGTAAGACAGAGGAACACTGAAGCTTTCTTT. Translation: CASSVRQRNTEAFF.

This clone was recorded only once. This sequence joins TRBV29-1 and TRBJ2-6, with unresolved D. Trimming took off 4 bases at V and 0 bases at J, with 7 bases between the two ends. Germline lookup yields CDR1 SQVTM and CDR2 ANQGSEA. This CDR3 has 14 amino acids. CDR3 in DNA: TGCAGCGTTGCCCCAGTCTCTGGGGCCAACGTCCTGACTTTC. Translation gives CSVAPVSGANVLTF.

The V call is TRBV6-5, the J call TRBJ2-3, with D possibly being TRBD1 (6 bases). V was shortened by 2 bases and J by 7 bases, with 10 bases between the two germline ends. The V gene's germline CDR1 is MNHEY and CDR2 SVGAGI. This CDR3 spans 13 amino acids. For the CDR3, the DNA is TGTGCCAGCAGTTACGTGCAGGGGAATACGCAGTATTTT. It is translated as CASSYVQGNTQYF.

The gene calls are TRBV5-1 and TRBJ1-2; 9 bases are a match to TRBD1. CDR3 length equals 15 residues. Germline V CDR1 and CDR2: SGHRS, YFSETQ. Trimming cost V 4 bases and J 4 bases; bases outside gene matches: 8. CDR3 bases: TGCGCCAGCAGCGTAAACAGGGGGCTAGGCTATGGCTACACCTTC. Residues: CASSVNRGLGYGYTF.

This rearrangement joins TRBV6-5 to TRBJ1-6; no clear D. Germline V gives CDR1 MNHEY, CDR2 SVGAGI. V was shortened by 6 bases and J by 9 bases, with 6 bases between the two germline ends. This CDR3 spans 11 amino acids. CDR3 DNA sequence: TGTGCCAGCAGGTCCGTTTCACCCCTCCACTTT. Translated: CASRSVSPLHF.

This rearrangement joins TRBV5-1 to TRBJ2-4; 9 bases match TRBD1. Germline loops: CDR1 SGHRS, CDR2 YFSETQ. V shed 4 bases and J 6 bases; nucleotides not matched to a gene: 11. The CDR3 spans 16 residues. The CDR3 coding sequence is TGCGCCAGCAGCGCCGACAGGGGGTTCCTTCCAAACATTCAGTACTTC. The encoded protein is CASSADRGFLPNIQYF.

The chain recombines TRBV28 with TRBJ2-3; TRBD2 might be the D (5 bases). This CDR3 is built from 16 residues. Germline-derived CDR1 and CDR2 are MDHEN and SYDVKM. Trimming removed 3 bases at V and 0 bases at J, with 13 bases between. CDR3 sequence reads: CASSFLEVASTDTQYF. The CDR3 region has the DNA TGTGCCAGCAGTTTCCTGGAGGTCGCTAGCACAGATACGCAGTATTTT.

The chain combines TRBV5-1 with TRBJ1-1; 8 positions agree with TRBD1. CDR1 and CDR2 from the germline V gene are SGHRS and YFSETQ. With 3 bases clipped from V and 7 bases from J, the junction kept 8 bases outside the gene matches. CDR3 length equals 14 residues. CDR3 in amino acids: CASSSRGQVNEAFF. The CDR3 region has the DNA TGCGCCAGCAGCTCCCGGGGACAGGTGAATGAAGCTTTCTTT.

This chain uses TRBV12-3 or TRBV12-4 with TRBJ2-1, with TRBD1 matching over 8 bases. Trimming cost V 10 bases and J 7 bases; bases outside gene matches: 9. There are 13 residues in the CDR3. The chain's CDR3 is CATSGTGLNEQFF. As DNA, the CDR3 is TGTGCCACCTCCGGGACAGGACTAAATGAGCAGTTCTTC.